Listed below are T cell receptor beta chains from one sample, sequenced in a study of cytomegalovirus exposure and HLA in healthy donors. Here immunoSEQ multiplex PCR was the method, and the copy in TCRdb shows in-frame clones only, minus some. Of about 140,000 clones listed, around 73% are singletons. The sample consisted of PBMCs. The receptor source for this set is a middle-aged woman in good health and CMV-seronegative. Each CDR3 is given with its conserved first and last residue. The order of the fields is J gene, clone size, D gene, V gene, CDR3 protein, CDR3 DNA. D genes are given only for firm matches. Some rows mark clone size as missing; the rest say once, few, many or name a class of expanded clone.

TRBJ2-2	-	-	TRBV6-5	CASSTPSDSSGELFF	TGTGCCAGCAGCACCCCTAGCGACAGCTCCGGGGAGCTGTTTTTT
TRBJ2-2	once	-	TRBV19	CASSYSRRNTGELFF	TGTGCCAGTAGTTATTCGCGCCGGAACACCGGGGAGCTGTTTTTT
TRBJ1-2	-	TRBD1	TRBV19	CASSLPGQGLYGYTF	TGTGCCAGTAGTTTGCCGGGACAGGGGCTCTATGGCTACACCTTC
TRBJ2-5	-	TRBD2	TRBV6-5	CASRPSGGETQYF	TGTGCCAGCAGGCCTAGCGGGGGAGAGACCCAGTACTTC
TRBJ1-2	few	-	TRBV7-2	CASSLGGGGGYTF	TGTGCCAGCAGCTTAGGGGGGGGCGGTGGCTACACCTTC
TRBJ2-6	-	TRBD1	TRBV7-3	CASSLFGTGLSGANVLTF	TGTGCCAGCAGCTTATTTGGGACAGGCCTCTCTGGGGCCAACGTCCTGACTTTC
TRBJ2-1	-	-	TRBV5-6	CASPEEAVRNNEQFF	TGTGCCAGCCCTGAAGAGGCTGTTAGGAACAATGAGCAGTTCTTC
TRBJ2-4	-	-	TRBV6-6	CASRPGGENIQYF	TGTGCCAGCAGACCTGGTGGAGAAAACATTCAGTACTTC
TRBJ1-5	few	-	TRBV7-3	CASSQDYYSNQPQHF	TGTGCCAGCAGCCAGGACTATTATAGCAATCAGCCCCAGCATTTT
TRBJ2-1	-	TRBD1	TRBV6-5	CAGSYFGQGNNEQFF	TGTGCCGGCAGTTACTTTGGACAGGGGAACAATGAGCAGTTCTTC
TRBJ1-2	-	-	TRBV6-1	CASKLGTTGGYTF	TGTGCCAGCAAACTCGGGACTACCGGTGGCTACACCTTC
TRBJ1-1	-	-	TRBV6-5	CASSYSSQGETEAFF	TGTGCCAGCAGTTACTCGAGTCAGGGTGAAACTGAAGCTTTCTTT
TRBJ1-2	-	-	TRBV29-1	CSVEEWPNGYTF	TGCAGCGTTGAAGAGTGGCCCAATGGCTACACCTTC
TRBJ2-1	-	TRBD2	TRBV9	CASSVVGLAGINEQFF	TGTGCCAGCAGCGTCGTGGGACTAGCGGGGATCAATGAGCAGTTCTTC
TRBJ1-1	-	TRBD1	TRBV18	CASSPTGVPGSAEAFF	TGTGCCAGCTCACCCACAGGGGTCCCTGGGAGCGCTGAAGCTTTCTTT
TRBJ1-5	-	-	TRBV2	CASSERGANQPQHF	TGTGCCAGCAGTGAACGGGGGGCAAATCAGCCCCAGCATTTT
TRBJ2-2	-	-	TRBV25-1	CASSERTAGELFF	TGTGCCAGCAGTGAACGAACAGCCGGGGAGCTGTTTTTT
TRBJ2-7	-	-	TRBV6-5	CASSGTYYEQYF	TGTGCCAGCAGCGGGACTTACTACGAGCAGTACTTC
TRBJ2-3	-	-	TRBV25-1	CASSDRSGTDTQYF	TGTGCCAGCAGTGATCGTTCAGGCACAGATACGCAGTATTTT
TRBJ2-5	-	TRBD1	TRBV4-1	CASSQESSQGRETQYF	TGCGCCAGCAGCCAAGAATCTTCACAGGGGAGAGAGACCCAGTACTTC
TRBJ1-1	-	-	TRBV29-1	CSVENKGEAAFF	TGCAGCGTTGAAAATAAGGGAGAGGCAGCTTTCTTT
TRBJ1-4	-	-	TRBV28	CASSLRGNEKLFF	TGTGCCAGCAGTTTAAGGGGCAATGAAAAACTGTTTTTT
TRBJ1-2	-	-	TRBV4-3	CASSQERASPGYTF	TGCGCCAGCAGCCAAGAGAGGGCCTCCCCCGGCTACACCTTC
TRBJ1-2	once	-	TRBV19	CASSPGAGGYTF	TGTGCCAGTAGTCCCGGAGCGGGGGGCTACACCTTC
TRBJ2-2	-	TRBD2	TRBV2	CASSDPSGGVTGELFF	TGTGCCAGCAGTGATCCTAGCGGGGGGGTAACCGGGGAGCTGTTTTTT
TRBJ2-1	once	TRBD2	TRBV2	CASMFHLAGDNEQFF	TGTGCCAGCATGTTTCACCTAGCGGGTGACAATGAGCAGTTCTTC
TRBJ2-3	-	-	TRBV18	CASSPPSTDTQYF	TGTGCCAGCTCACCACCGAGTACAGATACGCAGTATTTT
TRBJ1-4	-	-	TRBV5-6	CASSLRGSPNEKLFF	TGTGCCAGCAGCTTAAGGGGTTCGCCTAATGAAAAACTGTTTTTT
TRBJ2-1	-	-	TRBV18	CASSPDSSSYNEQFF	TGTGCCAGCTCACCGGACAGTTCCTCCTACAATGAGCAGTTCTTC
TRBJ2-5	-	-	TRBV11-1	CASSLTENLRETQYF	TGTGCCAGCAGCTTAACAGAGAACTTACGAGAGACCCAGTACTTC
TRBJ1-1	-	TRBD1	TRBV19	CASSLGTAEAFF	TGTGCCAGTAGCTTAGGGACAGCTGAAGCTTTCTTT
TRBJ1-2	-	-	TRBV19	CASSITGRDYGYTF	TGTGCCAGTAGTATTACGGGCAGGGATTATGGCTACACCTTC
TRBJ1-1	-	TRBD1	TRBV7-8	CASGLNRGLAFF	TGTGCCAGCGGATTGAACAGGGGGCTTGCTTTCTTT
TRBJ2-2	-	TRBD2	TRBV4-3	CASSHLLNPGGVGTGELFF	TGCGCCAGCAGCCATCTACTAAACCCCGGGGGGGTGGGCACCGGGGAGCTGTTTTTT
TRBJ2-2	few	-	TRBV11-1	CASSQGFTGELFF	TGTGCCAGCAGCCAGGGTTTCACCGGGGAGCTGTTTTTT
TRBJ1-3	-	-	TRBV18	CASSPLGGQQGNTIYF	TGTGCCAGCTCACCATTGGGAGGGCAGCAAGGAAACACCATATATTTT
TRBJ2-1	-	TRBD1	TRBV7-9	CASTPQGSPYNEQFF	TGTGCCAGCACCCCACAGGGGAGCCCCTACAATGAGCAGTTCTTC
TRBJ1-2	-	TRBD1	TRBV5-4	CASRSDRVGNYGYTF	TGTGCCAGCAGGTCCGACAGGGTCGGTAACTATGGCTACACCTTC
TRBJ2-5	-	-	TRBV19	CASSLMGQGGQETQYF	TGTGCCAGTTCCCTAATGGGGCAGGGGGGTCAAGAGACCCAGTACTTC
TRBJ2-5	once	TRBD2	TRBV19	CASSILGLEEETQYF	TGTGCCAGTAGTATCCTGGGACTAGAGGAGGAGACCCAGTACTTC
TRBJ2-5	once	-	TRBV5-1	CASSFAPGVAQETQYF	TGCGCCAGCAGCTTTGCCCCAGGGGTGGCCCAAGAGACCCAGTACTTC
TRBJ2-5	once	-	TRBV6-5	CASSRQVRETQYF	TGTGCCAGCAGCAGACAGGTCCGGGAGACCCAGTACTTC
TRBJ2-2	-	TRBD1	TRBV5-1	CASSLGQTNTGELFF	TGCGCCAGCAGCCTGGGACAGACGAACACCGGGGAGCTGTTTTTT
TRBJ2-2	once	TRBD1	TRBV7-9	CASSLNIGQGTTGELFF	TGTGCCAGCAGCTTGAATATTGGACAGGGGACGACCGGGGAGCTGTTTTTT
TRBJ2-3	-	-	TRBV7-3	CASSFGVRDTQYF	TGTGCCAGCAGCTTCGGGGTCCGAGATACGCAGTATTTT
TRBJ1-2	-	-	TRBV7-6	CASSETGLGYGYTF	TGTGCCAGCAGCGAAACAGGGCTCGGGTATGGCTACACCTTC
TRBJ1-2	-	-	TRBV9	CASSVGGRGDGYTF	TGTGCCAGCAGCGTAGGTGGCAGGGGCGATGGCTACACCTTC
TRBJ1-5	-	TRBD1	TRBV10-3	CAISLTGGDNQPQHF	TGTGCCATCAGCCTGACAGGGGGAGACAATCAGCCCCAGCATTTT
TRBJ1-2	-	TRBD1	TRBV28	CASTPTGQGDYGYTF	TGTGCCAGCACTCCTACGGGACAGGGGGATTATGGCTACACCTTC
TRBJ1-2	-	TRBD1	TRBV29-1	CSVHGSGQGNYGYTF	TGCAGCGTTCATGGTTCCGGACAGGGTAACTATGGCTACACCTTC
TRBJ1-5	-	-	TRBV19	CASSINPNQPQHF	TGTGCCAGTAGTATAAATCCTAATCAGCCCCAGCATTTT
TRBJ1-2	few	TRBD1	TRBV29-1	CSVGSRTGDYGYTF	TGCAGCGTCGGATCAAGGACAGGGGACTATGGCTACACCTTC
TRBJ2-7	-	-	TRBV29-1	CSVVEVGIFGVKDEQYF	TGCAGCGTTGTAGAGGTAGGCATCTTCGGAGTTAAGGACGAGCAGTACTTC
TRBJ2-2	-	-	TRBV7-8	CASSPGTNTNTGELFF	TGTGCCAGCAGCCCCGGGACAAACACGAACACCGGGGAGCTGTTTTTT